This T cell receptor (beta chain) was recovered during a study of shared clonotypes between healthy human individuals (dated by TCRdb to 2018 to 2020). Study-wide context: The cohort comprised two women and three men aged 18 to 49 years. For each donor, CD4 naive and CD4 memory were each run on three plates, CD8 naive on two plates, and CD8 memory on one plate. To estimate repertoire size and how much clonotypes are shared between individuals, the study performed deep sequencing of blood TCR repertoires from a few healthy adults. To increase sequencing depth and limit assay-specific biases, different laboratories used diverse techniques to prepare libraries and sequence TCR repertoires. Per donor, leukapheresis produced somewhere between about 0.94 and 10 billion PBMCs.

Healthy HIV-negative adults with no recently reported acute infections or vaccinations were included as donors. Every donor was a Caucasian adult residing in Nashville, Tennessee, USA. Magnetic negative selection was used to enrich CD4+ T cells, after which naive cells were positively selected on CD45RA and the negative fraction became the memory subset. Blood was collected by leukapheresis, and PBMCs were isolated by Ficoll-Histopaque density gradient centrifugation and then cryopreserved in liquid nitrogen vapor phase. Analytical flow cytometry was used to check the purity and quantity of every magnetically sorted T cell population. From each sorted fraction, genomic DNA was isolated and quantified by UV absorbance on a Nanodrop 2000c. Using the deep immunoSEQ assay, TCR CDR3 regions were amplified from genomic DNA by multiplex PCR. For each cell subset, the extracted genomic DNA was distributed evenly across all wells of several immunoSEQ 96-well plates, and each plate served as one replicate. Each replicate PCR for sorted subsets received about 200 ng genomic DNA, equal to around 32,000 T cell genomes. The purified libraries were quantified using a Qubit 3.0 fluorometer, sized with a Bioanalyzer 2100, and then quantified again using the KAPA Library Quantification kit. Every immunoSEQ 96-well plate was sequenced on a separate single-read 150-cycle Illumina NextSeq 550 flow cell. Processing in the source paper ran as follows. Because only junctional sequences without quality scores were contained in the immunoSEQ output, filtering matching that applied to full-length reads could not be performed. To assign V/J genes and CDR3, sequences were annotated using PyIR, a Python wrapper for IgBLAST v1.9, with IMGT germline references. Reads were filtered out if the reads had weak V/J assignments (E-value above 1e-6), no CDR3, stop codons, out-of-frame junctions, or ambiguous translated residues. V3J clonotypes were defined as sequences sharing an identical inferred V gene, J gene, and CDR3 amino acid sequence. Percentage overlap between repertoires was calculated by dividing the number of shared unique clonotypes by the size of the smaller repertoire. Richness of each repertoire was evaluated using RTK rarefaction, the Chao1 estimator, and Recon v2.1 estimates of unobserved clonotypes. Generation probabilities for all TCRbeta clonotypes obtained by the gDNA method from a handful of donors were computed using OLGA. Sourced from immuneACCESS, this table was stored by TCRdb with only in-frame sequences that have V and J called. A share of the clones is absent; for the studies checked, an unresolved V gene accounts for under half, and the remainder has no known explanation. V, J and clone size were drawn from that table, and D and trimming were deduced from the DNA. The sample table lists 2 million to 3 million clones, over 85% of them with a count of one. Jointly, the top ten make up roughly 0.36% of the sample.

A remark on this clone: Its antigen is still unknown. Base quality data are lacking; no much larger clone is found one base away.

According to the germline V gene, CDR1 reads SGHTS and CDR2 reads YDEGEE. Measured from the cysteine to the phenylalanine, the CDR3 is 14 residues long. Just the 42-base CDR3 DNA is kept, in frame starting at base 1. V is pared back by 4 bases and J by 3 bases, with 14 bases lying between the germline termini. General study outcomes and caveats: Only blood was sampled, and tissue TCR repertoires likely differ from those in blood. The small number of donors limited the genetic and exposure-history diversity represented. Higher generation probabilities were observed for clonotypes shared by all four sorted-subset donors than for non-shared clonotypes. Sharing across a few donors was observed for approximately 5% of naive CD4, 3.5% of naive CD8, about 2.5% of memory CD4, and about 0.4% of memory CD8 clonotypes. Rarefaction of sorted-subset datasets indicated incomplete sequencing despite the large sequencing depth. Based on pairwise subsampling, the degree of clonotype sharing among donors was expected to be affected by sequencing depth. Larger estimated clonotype richness was generally found for naive subsets than for memory subsets.

The sequence was collected from a man between 18 and 29 years old in good health. Some clones in this sample may be carry-over from other donors' samples. Material: naive CD4+ T cells from PBMCs. The sample's cell subset or site label is to be understood as: CD45RA+ positively selected. Rearrangement joined TRBV5-8 to TRBJ2-7, with TRBD1 as a weak D call on 6 bases. CDR3 protein: CASSPQNRDYEQYF. The bases are TGTGCCAGCAGCCCGCAAAACAGGGACTACGAGCAGTACTTC.